The next 21 T cell receptor beta chains were all read from a single sample in a study of blood T cell repertoires in COVID-19. Repertoires were generated with immunoSEQ multiplex PCR, while TCRdb's copy carries only in-frame clones and drops some. The table lists about 270,000 clones, about 91% of them singletons. Sequencing was done on a sample of peripheral blood. The receptor set was obtained from a person under 35 with COVID-19, enrolled during active disease.

The rearrangement links TRBV7-2 to TRBJ1-2; TRBD1 matches at 8 bases. From germline, CDR1 is SGHTA and CDR2 FQGNSA. CDR3 size: 14 residues. The V segment lost 5 bases and the J segment 4 bases; nucleotides outside the gene matches: 6. The DNA of the CDR3 is TGTGCCAGCAGCAACGGACAGGGCCCCTATGGCTACACCTTC. Translated: CASSNGQGPYGYTF.

V and J are TRBV13 and TRBJ1-2; D is perhaps TRBD1 (5 bases). CDR1 is PRHDT and CDR2 is FYEKMQ in the germline V gene (reference sequence). V was clipped by 1 base and J by 7 bases, with 16 bases between them. The CDR3 extends over 15 amino acids. This chain's CDR3 is CASSLESGPRSGYTF. The CDR3 DNA reads as TGTGCCAGCAGCTTAGAATCAGGGCCTCGGAGTGGCTACACCTTC. Drawing the rest from reference TRBV13 and TRBJ1-2, the complete variable domain is AAGVIQSPRHLIKEKRETATLKCYPIPRHDTVYWYQQGPGQDPQFLISFYEKMQSDKGSIPDRFSAQQFSDYHSELNMSSLELGDSALYFCASSLESGPRSGYTFGSGTRLTVV.

The genes are TRBV19 and TRBJ1-6, with D unresolved. From germline, CDR1 is LNHDA and CDR2 SQIVND (reference sequence). The V end lost 7 bases, the J end lost 13 bases, and 14 bases lay between the germline ends. The CDR3 totals 12 residues. CDR3 sequence reads: CASTTSRGPLHF. The DNA of the CDR3 is TGTGCCAGTACAACGAGCCGAGGGCCCCTCCACTTT.

The chain combines TRBV24-1 with TRBJ2-2; TRBD1 matches at 12 bases. Germline assignment: CDR1 KGHDR and CDR2 SFDVKD. J gave up 7 bases and V 4 bases, and 6 bases lay outside the gene matches. The CDR3 length is 16 residues. CDR3 coding DNA: TGTGCCACCAGTGACCCGGGACAGGGGGCGGTCGGGGAGCTGTTTTTT. As protein: CATSDPGQGAVGELFF.

Note on this clone: An end of the junction differs from the germline gene, which may be a read error. The V gene is TRBV6-6, the J gene TRBJ1-2; D gene uncertain. In germline, CDR1 is MNHNY, CDR2 SVGAGI (reference sequence). The CDR3 is 11 residues long. The CDR3 spells CASSYSSDLFF. CDR3 sequence (DNA): TGTGCCAGCAGTTACTCATCGGACTTATTCTTC.

The chain links TRBV27 to TRBJ2-1, with TRBD2 matching over 9 bases. The germline gives CDR1 MNHEY, CDR2 SMNVEV (reference sequence). Losses at the gene ends were 7 bases for V and 3 bases for J; bases not matched to a gene: 7. The CDR3 is 15 amino acids. The CDR3 spells CASTPLTSGYNEQFF. CDR3 bases: TGTGCCAGCACCCCTCTGACTAGCGGCTACAATGAGCAGTTCTTC.

This chain links TRBV14 with TRBJ1-6, with D perhaps TRBD1 (5 bases). Germline V lookup: CDR1 SGHDN, CDR2 FVKESK. The CDR3 sequence is 20 residues long. V was clipped by 0 bases and J by 6 bases, with 24 bases between them. CDR3 sequence (DNA): TGTGCCAGCAGCCAAGATCGTCGTCGCGGGGCGCCGTTTTCTAATTCACCCCTCCACTTT. It is translated as CASSQDRRRGAPFSNSPLHF.

The CDR3 region has the DNA TGCGCCAGCAGCTGGACAGCCACCGGGGAGCTGTTTTTT. It specifies CASSWTATGELFF. The chain carries TRBV5-1 and TRBJ2-2; D is perhaps TRBD1 (6 bases). The germline CDR1 and CDR2 sequences are SGHRS and YFSETQ. CDR3 length: 13 amino acids. V lost 3 bases and J 4 bases, leaving 7 bases between the germline ends.

This clone appeared a single time. Additional DNA sequences in this sample encode the identical CDR3. V and J are TRBV2 and TRBJ2-2, with 9 bases aligning to TRBD1. J was trimmed by 5 bases and V by 4 bases; bases with no gene match: 5. This CDR3 has 15 residues. Germline loops: CDR1 SNHLY, CDR2 FYNNEI. The CDR3 DNA reads as TGTGCCAGCAGTGTGGGACAGGGAGGGACCGGGGAGCTGTTTTTT. Translation: CASSVGQGGTGELFF.

The chain carries TRBV6-5 and TRBJ1-1; TRBD1 aligns across 9 bases. J gave up 7 bases and V 11 bases, and 5 bases lay outside the gene matches. Per germline, CDR1 MNHEY and CDR2 SVGAGI. The CDR3 runs to 11 residues. CDR3 residues: CAGRTGVEAFF. The CDR3 DNA is TGTGCCGGTAGGACAGGGGTTGAAGCTTTCTTT.

This clone has a handful of counts. The rearrangement joins TRBV21-1 to TRBJ2-7; the table gives TRBD2 as D, unverified against the DNA. TRBV21-1 counts as a pseudogene. The CDR3 loop spans 13 amino acids. The CDR3 coding sequence is TGTGCCAGCAGCAAACGGGGGAACTACGAGCAGTACTTC. Residues: CASSKRGNYEQYF.

Comments on this clone: The same CDR3 is also encoded by other DNA sequences in this sample. This chain links TRBV19 with TRBJ2-7; 10 bases line up with TRBD1. Unmatched junction bases numbered 1, after V lost 3 bases and J lost 2 bases. This CDR3 has 14 residues. Germline CDR1 reads LNHDA; CDR2 reads SQIVND (reference sequence). The DNA of the CDR3 is TGTGCCAGTAGTATTGGACAGGGGGCCTACGAGCAGTACTTC. It encodes CASSIGQGAYEQYF.

The chain employs TRBV19 and TRBJ2-1; 7 nucleotides align to TRBD1. The CDR3 covers 17 residues. In germline, CDR1 is LNHDA, CDR2 SQIVND (reference sequence). Trimming removed 5 bases from V and 4 bases from J; junction bases left unmatched: 14. CDR3 sequence reads: CASSATSQGILYNEQFF. CDR3 nucleotides: TGTGCCAGTAGTGCAACATCACAGGGGATTTTGTACAATGAGCAGTTCTTC.

V and J are TRBV24-1 and TRBJ1-5; 9 positions agree with TRBD1. The CDR3 has 19 amino acids. Germline V gene sequence: CDR1 KGHDR, CDR2 SFDVKD. Unmatched junction bases numbered 14, after V lost 5 bases and J lost 1 base. This chain's CDR3 is CATSAGGQGKLYSNQPQHF. The CDR3 DNA sequence: TGTGCCACCAGTGCGGGGGGACAGGGAAAGTTGTACAGCAATCAGCCCCAGCATTTT.

This chain uses TRBV7-6 with TRBJ1-2; possibly TRBD1 for D (5 bases). The CDR3 sequence is 18 residues long. Trimming took off 5 bases at V and 4 bases at J, with 26 bases between the two ends. The germline gives CDR1 SGHVS, CDR2 FNYEAQ. CDR3 in amino acids: CASSGPRERGDLSYGYTF. The CDR3 region has the DNA TGTGCCAGCAGCGGACCCAGGGAAAGGGGTGACTTGAGCTATGGCTACACCTTC.

The genes are TRBV27 and TRBJ1-5; TRBD1 agrees at 8 bases. The CDR3 is 13 amino acids. The ends lost 4 bases at V and 5 bases at J; junction bases unmatched: 1. Per germline, CDR1 MNHEY and CDR2 SMNVEV (reference sequence). CDR3 residues: CASSSQGDQPQHF. Written as DNA, the CDR3 is TGTGCCAGCAGTTCACAGGGGGATCAGCCCCAGCATTTT.

This clone was recorded only once. The rearrangement uses TRBV6-2 or TRBV6-3 and TRBJ1-1; 10 positions agree with TRBD1. Trimming removed 5 bases from V and 6 bases from J; junction bases left unmatched: 9. The CDR3 sequence is 15 residues long. CDR1 and CDR2 from the germline V gene are MNHEY and SVGEGT. The CDR3 DNA follows: TGTGCCAGCAGTAACCCGGGACAGGGGACCCCTGAAGCTTTCTTT. Its protein product is CASSNPGQGTPEAFF.

This chain joins TRBV7-9 and TRBJ2-3; TRBD2 matches at 8 bases. The CDR3 runs to 19 residues. The junction had 18 bases not matched to a gene; V was cut back by 5 bases and J by 2 bases. CDR1 is SEHNR, CDR2 FQNEAQ, per germline (reference sequence). The CDR3 protein is CASSLMERTGGRITDTQYF. The DNA of the CDR3 is TGTGCCAGCAGCCTAATGGAAAGGACGGGCGGGAGGATCACAGATACGCAGTATTTT.

The V and J genes are TRBV5-1 and TRBJ2-7, with 7 bases that match TRBD2. Germline V lookup: CDR1 SGHRS, CDR2 YFSETQ. The V segment lost 2 bases and the J segment 3 bases; nucleotides outside the gene matches: 5. This CDR3 is built from 14 residues. The CDR3 is CASSFASGNYEQYF. In DNA form, the CDR3 reads TGCGCCAGCAGCTTTGCTAGCGGTAACTACGAGCAGTACTTC.

The CDR3 DNA is TGTGCCACCAGTGACCAAACAGGGGGGATGAATCAGCCCCAGCATTTT. Translating it yields CATSDQTGGMNQPQHF. This chain joins TRBV24-1 and TRBJ1-5, with 8 bases aligning to TRBD1. CDR3 length equals 16 residues. Germline V gives CDR1 KGHDR, CDR2 SFDVKD. The J segment lost 4 bases and the V segment lost 4 bases, leaving 8 bases of the junction unmatched.

The chain links TRBV19 to TRBJ1-2, with a tentative D call TRBD1 (6 bases). Looked up from germline, CDR1 is LNHDA and CDR2 is SQIVND (reference sequence). This CDR3 is 12 amino acids long. V was clipped by 10 bases and J by 3 bases, with 12 bases between them. CDR3 in DNA: TGTGCCACCGCTACAGGGTACTATGGCTACACCTTC. Translated: CATATGYYGYTF.